The entry below describes one T cell receptor beta chain. Its cognate antigen is unknown. The sample belongs to a study of cytomegalovirus exposure and HLA in healthy donors. With 60 Vbeta and 13 Jbeta primers, the PCR was carried out. Sequenced by immunoSEQ multiplex PCR; TCRdb stores in-frame clones only, minus some. The sample shows fewer than 250,000 clones, 75% to 90% of them seen only once. The germline gives CDR1 SGHTA, CDR2 FQGNSA. Unmatched junction bases numbered 2, after V lost 4 bases and J lost 6 bases. CDR3 length: 12 residues. Overall study findings and caveats: In an earlier analysis, about 87% or about 30%: the productive usage of most TCR beta V segments. Generally TCR sequences proved uncommon, though certain public TCRs appeared in numerous donors.

The sequence came from a boy aged 2-15 years in good health and CMV-seronegative. The sample taken for sequencing was PBMCs. This chain joins TRBV7-2 and TRBJ1-2; 7 bases match TRBD1. CDR3 sequence (DNA): TGTGCCAGCAGCTCGAGGGGGCATGGCTACACCTTC. Translated, it gives CASSSRGHGYTF.